The source of this T cell receptor (beta chain) is a study of CD8+ T cells in alopecia areata. Germline CDR1 SQVTM, CDR2 ANQGSEA. V lost 4 bases to trimming and J lost 0 bases, with 12 bases between them. The CDR3 covers 14 residues. Extracted from the samples, RNA was reverse transcribed into cDNA to serve as the sequencing template. TCRdb's copy holds only in-frame clones and misses some; the assay was immunoSEQ multiplex PCR. The top ten clones hold 1% to 1.5% of a sample with under 300,000 clones, around two thirds of them seen once. Sequencing used CD4+ T cells sorted from blood, obtained at week 0. The chain combines TRBV29-1 with TRBJ2-5; no clear D. The TCR originated in a human donor with alopecia areata. The CDR3 region is CSVARTAYQETQYF. CDR3 bases: TGCAGCGTTGCTCGGACGGCTTACCAAGAGACCCAGTACTTC.